The rows below give T cell receptor beta chains drawn from one sample of a study of T-cell memory formation after mild COVID-19. TCRdb called the 5' RACE reads again in MiXCR, with one record for every CDR3 protein. The repertoire holds 100,000 to 120,000 distinct CDR3 sequences, with roughly a sixth as singletons. Sample: PBMCs or a T cell subset sorted from them (not recorded which). These receptors originate from a man younger than 35 who had mild COVID-19 (a few samples of this study predate the infection). Cell type and time point are not known. CDR3s include the opening cysteine and the closing phenylalanine or tryptophan. The D gene is left open where the match is weak.

len	d_gene	v_gene	j_gene	CDR3aa
16	-	TRBV24-1	TRBJ2-2	CATSEGTGTSTGELFF
14	TRBD1	TRBV10-3	TRBJ2-7	CAISGNRGTGEQYF
12	-	TRBV20-1	TRBJ1-4	CSARRVGEKLFF
16	TRBD1	TRBV10-3	TRBJ2-7	CAISEYRTGRSYEQYF
15	-	TRBV5-1	TRBJ2-4	CASNLDRAVPGIQYF
11	-	TRBV7-6	TRBJ2-1	CASSPGYEQFF
13	-	TRBV5-1	TRBJ1-2	CASSETLNYGYTF
15	TRBD2	TRBV7-3	TRBJ2-3	CASSPSGSSTDTQYF
14	-	TRBV27	TRBJ2-1	CASREAGVGNEQFF
14	-	TRBV5-5	TRBJ2-7	CASSVGGTSYEQYF
11	-	TRBV20-1	TRBJ1-1	CSAERESEAFF
13	-	TRBV12-3/TRBV12-4	TRBJ1-5	CASTRSSNQPQHF
14	TRBD1	TRBV10-3	TRBJ2-7	CAIRVSGQGYEQYF
17	TRBD2	TRBV4-3	TRBJ2-7	CASSQDSRGGLSYEQYF
17	TRBD1	TRBV7-9	TRBJ2-2	CASSPGPGQGNTGELFF
15	TRBD2	TRBV20-1	TRBJ2-5	CSARPRAGGRETQYF
14	-	TRBV28	TRBJ1-3	CASRDTNSGNTIYF
14	-	TRBV6-4	TRBJ2-6	CASSETEWANVLTF
13	-	TRBV5-1	TRBJ2-1	CASSLVARSEQFF
14	-	TRBV7-2	TRBJ2-7	CASSRDIQLYEQYF
13	-	TRBV6-1	TRBJ2-3	CASSELSTDTQYF
16	-	TRBV12-3/TRBV12-4	TRBJ2-2	CASSPWAAADTGELFF
16	TRBD2	TRBV10-3	TRBJ2-5	CAISERMGGYQETQYF
12	-	TRBV5-1	TRBJ2-1	CASSLLVNEQFF
16	-	TRBV20-1	TRBJ1-6	CSARLGGSSYNSPLHF
14	-	TRBV12-3/TRBV12-4	TRBJ2-3	CASRDTGAQDTQYF
14	-	TRBV12-3/TRBV12-4	TRBJ2-2	CASRRPRKTGELFF
13	-	TRBV7-8	TRBJ2-7	CASSLAGVYEQYF
15	TRBD1	TRBV6-5	TRBJ1-1	CASSSMGQIGAEAFF
14	TRBD2	TRBV7-2	TRBJ2-5	CATRRLAGMGTQYF
15	TRBD2	TRBV4-3	TRBJ2-3	CASTRDYHDTDTQYF
13	-	TRBV6-5	TRBJ1-2	CASSYSIQMGYTF
20	TRBD2	TRBV4-2	TRBJ2-3	CASSQAGPGTSGGATDTQYF
13	-	TRBV9	TRBJ2-5	CASSDDGRETQYF
15	TRBD1	TRBV7-9	TRBJ2-7	CASGAAGQGSAEQYF
11	-	TRBV6-5	TRBJ1-1	CASWGSAEAFF
17	-	TRBV6-5	TRBJ1-6	CASSYSRGGSYNSPLHF
13	-	TRBV5-1	TRBJ2-7	CASSLAGFGEQYF
15	TRBD2	TRBV7-9	TRBJ2-3	CASSLRGTSGDTQYF
13	TRBD1	TRBV7-9	TRBJ1-6	CASSLAETGALHF
15	TRBD1	TRBV5-1	TRBJ2-7	CASSLQGTEFYEQYF
15	-	TRBV7-2	TRBJ1-1	CASSSQGMMNTEAFF
15	-	TRBV11-2	TRBJ2-3	CASSPIRGSADTQYF
15	TRBD2	TRBV25-1	TRBJ2-5	CASSKTSGGRETQYF
13	-	TRBV7-2	TRBJ2-7	CASSLAGGYEQYF
13	-	TRBV10-2	TRBJ2-1	CASRQQGSDEQFF
14	-	TRBV7-2	TRBJ1-4	CASSLENSRGKLFF
15	-	TRBV9	TRBJ2-3	CASSADWRGGLTQYF
12	-	TRBV24-1	TRBJ2-2	CATGAGTGELFF
15	TRBD1	TRBV5-1	TRBJ2-3	CASSLVGQGPDTQYF
16	TRBD2	TRBV7-8	TRBJ2-3	CASSHRLAGGTDTQYF
12	-	TRBV12-3/TRBV12-4	TRBJ2-3	CASSPGVGTQYF
20	-	TRBV14	TRBJ2-2	CATLRGLEQILLAYTGELFF